This paragraph covers one T cell receptor (beta chain) sequence. Its cognate antigen is unknown. Different DNA sequences within this sample yield the same CDR3. The data are from a study of cytomegalovirus exposure and HLA in healthy donors. Study-wide results and limits: Associated with cytomegalovirus, according to the listing, were fewer than 200 TCR beta chains. Association of fewer than 20,000 TCR beta sequences with HLA alleles was found at 0.05 false discovery rate in a later analysis.

Unrecorded immune exposures were likely, despite nominal health at sampling. PCR amplification relied on 60 Vbeta primers (plus 13 Jbeta primers). The protocol was immunoSEQ multiplex PCR, while the TCRdb copy is restricted to in-frame clones and leaves out a portion. The table lists some 170,000 clones, 70% of them singletons, with about 4.7% in the top ten. The sequenced sample consisted of PBMCs. The sequence was obtained from a man younger than 35 in good health and CMV-seropositive.

Written as DNA, the CDR3 is TGTGCCAGCAGCGTAGAAGGGGGTTTGAACACTGAAGCTTTCTTT. Protein product: CASSVEGGLNTEAFF. The chain employs TRBV9 and TRBJ1-1, with D possibly being TRBD1 (6 bases). V was clipped by 0 bases and J by 0 bases, with 9 bases between them. The germline CDR1 and CDR2 sequences are SGDLS and YYNGEE. This CDR3 region has 15 residues. Drawing the rest from reference TRBV9 and TRBJ1-1, the complete variable domain is DSGVTQTPKHLITATGQRVTLRCSPRSGDLSVYWYQQSLDQGLQFLIQYYNGEERAKGNILERFSAQQFPDLHSELNLSSLELGDSALYFCASSVEGGLNTEAFFGQGTRLTVV.